These T cell receptor beta chains were read from a single sample in a study of cytomegalovirus exposure and HLA in healthy donors. Assay used: immunoSEQ multiplex PCR; TCRdb lists only in-frame clones, some missing. The repertoire has roughly 160,000 clones, roughly 85% of them found once; the top ten carry roughly 2.5%. Source material: PBMCs. The receptors originated from a man aged 25-45 years in good health and CMV-seropositive. Each CDR3 is given with its conserved first and last residue. Each record gives: J gene, D gene, V gene, clone size, CDR3 protein, CDR3 DNA. The D gene is left open where the match is weak. Size is stated for part of the rows, as once, few or many counts, or as a class when the clone is expanded.

TRBJ1-2	TRBD1	TRBV19	-	CASSILATGTYGYTF	TGTGCCAGTAGTATTCTGGCGACAGGGACCTATGGCTACACCTTC
TRBJ2-5	-	TRBV18	-	CASSPPEGMTETQYF	TGTGCCAGCTCACCACCGGAGGGAATGACGGAGACCCAGTACTTC
TRBJ1-1	TRBD1	TRBV6-4	few	CASRTQGASTEAFF	TGTGCCAGCAGAACTCAGGGGGCTAGCACTGAAGCTTTCTTT
TRBJ2-1	TRBD1	TRBV7-2	-	CASSYQGALYNEQFF	TGTGCCAGCAGCTATCAGGGGGCCCTATACAATGAGCAGTTCTTC
TRBJ2-2	TRBD1	TRBV7-3	-	CASSLQGAQNTGELFF	TGTGCCAGCAGCTTACAGGGGGCGCAGAACACCGGGGAGCTGTTTTTT
TRBJ2-1	-	TRBV5-1	-	CASSVTPPGNEQFF	TGCGCCAGCAGCGTAACTCCCCCCGGCAATGAGCAGTTCTTC
TRBJ2-1	-	TRBV4-3	few	CASSLRESRSHEQFF	TGCGCCAGCAGCCTAAGGGAGTCCAGGTCCCATGAGCAGTTCTTC
TRBJ2-2	-	TRBV6-6	-	CASSYGQIKNTGELFF	TGTGCCAGCAGTTACGGACAGATAAAGAACACCGGGGAGCTGTTTTTT
TRBJ2-6	-	TRBV5-5	-	CASSLGTAFSGANVLTF	TGTGCCAGCAGCTTGGGGACAGCGTTTTCTGGGGCCAACGTCCTGACTTTC
TRBJ2-1	TRBD2	TRBV9	-	CASSVATSGRGSYNEQFF	TGTGCCAGCAGCGTAGCTACCAGCGGGAGAGGGTCCTACAATGAGCAGTTCTTC
TRBJ2-1	TRBD2	TRBV15	-	CATSGQREGRQFF	TGTGCCACCAGCGGCCAGCGGGAGGGCCGGCAGTTCTTC
TRBJ2-3	-	TRBV12-5	-	CASVDSGFGTDTQYF	TGTGCTAGTGTGGATAGCGGATTTGGCACAGATACGCAGTATTTT
TRBJ2-1	-	TRBV29-1	-	CSAPLGGGQNEQFF	TGCAGCGCACCCTTAGGGGGAGGGCAGAATGAGCAGTTCTTC
TRBJ1-1	TRBD1	TRBV27	-	CASSSLGQGEAFF	TGTGCCAGCAGTTCTCTGGGACAGGGTGAAGCTTTCTTT
TRBJ1-5	TRBD1	TRBV11-2	once	CASSRQGNQPQHF	TGTGCCAGCAGCCGACAGGGTAATCAGCCCCAGCATTTT
TRBJ2-7	TRBD1	TRBV13	-	CASSSSPGQRYEQYF	TGTGCCAGCAGCTCAAGTCCGGGACAGCGTTACGAGCAGTACTTC
TRBJ2-2	TRBD2	TRBV5-1	-	CASSTVAGDLGELFF	TGCGCCAGCAGCACCGTAGCGGGAGATCTCGGGGAGCTGTTTTTT
TRBJ2-5	TRBD2	TRBV10-3	-	CAISSPVSGAQETQYF	TGTGCCATCAGTTCTCCGGTTAGCGGGGCACAAGAGACCCAGTACTTC
TRBJ1-2	-	TRBV11-2	once	CASSLDRRGTNNYGYTF	TGTGCCAGCAGCTTAGATCGGCGGGGGACTAATAACTATGGCTACACCTTC
TRBJ1-5	TRBD1	TRBV18	-	CASSQTGTGRLNQPQHF	TGTGCCAGCTCCCAAACCGGGACAGGGAGGTTAAATCAGCCCCAGCATTTT
TRBJ2-1	-	TRBV7-9	-	CASSFTSEFF	TGTGCCAGCAGCTTCACCTCAGAGTTCTTC
TRBJ1-1	-	TRBV10-3	-	CAISESIRQANSEAFF	TGTGCCATCAGTGAGTCGATCCGGCAGGCCAATTCTGAAGCTTTCTTT
TRBJ2-1	-	TRBV11-3	-	CASSRYRGGVFNEQFF	TGTGCCAGCAGCCGATATAGAGGGGGTGTTTTCAATGAGCAGTTCTTC
TRBJ1-1	-	TRBV5-6	few	CASSSQRGNTEAFF	TGTGCCAGCAGCTCTCAAAGGGGGAACACTGAAGCTTTCTTT
TRBJ2-2	-	TRBV9	-	CASSVGGIHTGELFF	TGTGCCAGCAGCGTAGGAGGGATACACACCGGGGAGCTGTTTTTT
TRBJ2-2	TRBD2	TRBV9	-	CASSVFPSGANTGELFF	TGTGCCAGCAGCGTCTTCCCTAGCGGAGCGAACACCGGGGAGCTGTTTTTT
TRBJ2-1	-	TRBV18	-	CASSPEGNNEQFF	TGTGCCAGCTCACCGGAGGGGAACAATGAGCAGTTCTTC
TRBJ2-5	-	TRBV7-9	-	CASSSSSETQYF	TGTGCCAGCAGCTCAAGTAGTGAGACCCAGTACTTC
TRBJ1-2	-	TRBV27	-	CASSFVQGSGYTF	TGTGCCAGCAGTTTCGTCCAGGGAAGTGGCTACACCTTC
TRBJ2-3	-	TRBV4-3	-	CASSQRLSGSTDTQYF	TGCGCCAGCAGCCAACGACTAAGCGGGAGCACAGATACGCAGTATTTT